The next 17 T cell receptor beta chains were all read from a single sample in a study of T cells in Graves' hyperthyroidism and ophthalmopathy. The source material, RNA transcripts, was used to amplify TCR beta CDR3 regions. A first-round RT-PCR of the TCR CDR3 used the HTBI primer set. TCRdb processed the multiplex PCR reads anew with MiXCR; each CDR3 protein has one entry. The data hold 300,000 to 450,000 distinct CDR3 sequences, with 15% to 20% observed a single time. Material: blood. The receptors derive from a young man with Graves' ophthalmopathy.

This clonotype occurred many times. V is TRBV5-1 and J is TRBJ1-1, with D hard to call. V lost 4 bases and J 0 bases, leaving 7 bases between the germline ends. This CDR3 contains 13 residues. Germline CDR1 reads SGHRS; CDR2 reads YFSETQ. The CDR3 bases are TGCGCCAGCAGCGGGGAGGTGAACACTGAAGCTTTCTTT. Protein: CASSGEVNTEAFF.

This clonotype was seen at least ten times. CDR3 loop: CASSETATGRSGYTF. The CDR3 DNA follows: TGTGCCAGCAGCGAAACCGCGACAGGGAGGTCAGGCTACACCTTC. This chain joins TRBV6-1 and TRBJ1-2, with 7 nucleotides matching TRBD1. CDR1 and CDR2 from the germline V gene are MNHNS and SASEGT. Trimming removed 6 bases from V and 8 bases from J; junction bases left unmatched: 15. CDR3 size: 15 residues.

J is TRBJ1-2 and V is TRBV5-4, with D maybe TRBD1 (5 bases). V lost 1 base to trimming and J lost 4 bases, with 11 bases between them. CDR1 and CDR2 from the germline V gene are SGHNT and YYREEE (reference sequence). This CDR3 has 14 amino acids. The DNA for the CDR3 is TGTGCCAGCAGCTTGCGGGGCCCGGGCTATGGCTACACCTTC. Amino acids: CASSLRGPGYGYTF.

In the case of this clonotype: A single base separates this from a much larger clone, so it may be a read error. The rearrangement uses TRBV28 and TRBJ2-5; D gene unclear. V lost 8 bases and J lost 1, with 17 bases in between. The CDR3 totals 15 residues. From germline, CDR1 is MDHEN and CDR2 SYDVKM. The CDR3 spells CASRSGSEPQETQYF. The DNA for the CDR3 is TGTGCCAGCCGGTCGGGTTCGGAGCCCCAAGAGACCCAGTACTTC.

This rearrangement joins TRBV5-5 to TRBJ1-2; possible D gene TRBD1, 5 bases. The V gene's germline CDR1 is SGHKS and CDR2 YYEKEE (reference sequence). The CDR3 has 13 amino acids. Between the trimmed V and J ends, which lost 4 bases and 13 bases, there was a span of 20 bases. CDR3: CASSPGGGNDRTF. The CDR3 DNA reads as TGTGCCAGCAGCCCCGGGGGGGGGAACGATCGCACCTTC.

The gene calls are TRBV7-9 and TRBJ2-7; 7 bases map to TRBD1. With 6 bases clipped from V and 2 bases from J, the junction kept 10 bases outside the gene matches. The CDR3 totals 15 residues. Germline assignment: CDR1 SEHNR and CDR2 FQNEAQ (reference sequence). The CDR3 DNA reads TGTGCCAGCAGTTCCCGACAGGGAAACACCTACGAGCAGTACTTC. This encodes CASSSRQGNTYEQYF. Combining the CDR3 with reference TRBV7-9 and TRBJ2-7 gives the whole variable domain DTGVSQNPRHKITKRGQNVTFRCDPISEHNRLYWYRQTLGQGPEFLTYFQNEAQLEKSRLLSDRFSAERPKGSFSTLEIQRTEQGDSAMYLCASSSRQGNTYEQYFGPGTRLTVT.

There are many counts of this clonotype. This chain uses TRBV11-2 with TRBJ1-6, with D maybe TRBD1 (6 bases). The V gene lost 8 bases and the J gene lost 10 bases, with 24 bases spanning the gap. The CDR3 contains 16 residues. From germline, CDR1 is SGHAT and CDR2 FQNNGV. CDR3 DNA sequence: TGTGCCAGCCAAAAGATCCCAGGGGCCGGAGAATCACCCCTCCACTTT. Translated: CASQKIPGAGESPLHF.

The chain joins TRBV18 to TRBJ2-1; 7 nucleotides align to TRBD1. V trimming: 0 bases; J trimming: 0 bases; junction bases outside the gene matches: 2. The CDR3 loop spans 16 amino acids. CDR1 and CDR2 (germline): KGHSH, LQKENI. The CDR3 is CASSPPQGSSYNEQFF. The CDR3 coding sequence is TGTGCCAGCTCACCACCACAGGGGAGCTCCTACAATGAGCAGTTCTTC.

The table lists this clonotype with many counts. The chain is built from TRBV7-2 and TRBJ2-5, with D perhaps TRBD2 (5 bases). CDR3 size: 13 residues. Trimming cost V 1 base and J 5 bases, with 8 bases left between them. Germline-derived CDR1 and CDR2 are SGHTA and FQGNSA. DNA for the CDR3: TGTGCCAGCAGCTTAGGCGGGCTCGAGACCCAGTACTTC. Protein: CASSLGGLETQYF.

The chain couples TRBV9 to TRBJ1-1; TRBD1 matches at 7 bases. Germline CDR1 is SGDLS and CDR2 is YYNGEE. V shed 0 bases and J 4 bases; nucleotides not matched to a gene: 3. This CDR3 has 14 residues. In DNA, the CDR3 is TGTGCCAGCAGCGTAGCAGGGGGGCTCACTGAAGCTTTCTTT. It translates to CASSVAGGLTEAFF.

Ten or more counts support this clonotype. This chain links TRBV7-2 with TRBJ2-3; D remains ambiguous. The CDR3 sequence is 13 residues long. Germline lookup yields CDR1 SGHTA and CDR2 FQGNSA. The V end was cut by 6 bases, the J end by 6 bases, with 13 bases between. CDR3 region: CASRPPLVDTQYF. CDR3 coding DNA: TGTGCCAGCAGACCCCCGTTAGTGGATACGCAGTATTTT.

This clonotype was seen many times. The rearrangement joins TRBV3-1 to TRBJ2-3; 7 bases align to TRBD2. Per germline, CDR1 LGHDT and CDR2 YNNKEL (reference sequence). V shed 6 bases, J shed 4 bases, and the junction held 13 bases outside the gene matches. The CDR3 is made up of 16 amino acids. The CDR3 region is CASSPRTAGISDTQYF. The CDR3 DNA sequence: TGTGCCAGCAGTCCAAGAACAGCGGGGATCTCAGATACGCAGTATTTT.

This clonotype was counted many times. V usage is TRBV28 and J usage is TRBJ1-5; 7 bases match TRBD1. V trimming: 6 bases; J trimming: 2 bases; junction bases outside the gene matches: 7. Per the germline V gene, CDR1 is MDHEN and CDR2 is SYDVKM. CDR3 length: 15 residues. The CDR3 here is CASSPRQGGNQPQHF. The CDR3 DNA follows: TGTGCCAGCAGCCCTAGACAGGGCGGCAATCAGCCCCAGCATTTT. The whole variable domain, remainder taken from reference TRBV28 and TRBJ1-5, is DVKVTQSSRYLVKRTGEKVFLECVQDMDHENMFWYRQDPGLGLRLIYFSYDVKMKEKGDIPEGYSVSREKKERFSLILESASTNQTSMYLCASSPRQGGNQPQHFGDGTRLSIL.

The sample holds many counts of this clonotype. The chain couples TRBV18 to TRBJ1-5; tentative D call: TRBD1 (6 bases). CDR1 KGHSH and CDR2 LQKENI come from the germline V gene. V was trimmed by 3 bases and J by 5 bases, leaving 11 bases between them. The CDR3 sequence is 14 residues long. CDR3 protein: CASSPYRDDQPQHF. CDR3 nucleotide sequence: TGTGCCAGCTCACCCTACAGGGATGATCAGCCCCAGCATTTT.

This clonotype was counted at least ten times. The chain employs TRBV2 and TRBJ2-3; TRBD1 agrees at 8 bases. Losses at the gene ends were 5 bases for V and 4 bases for J; bases not matched to a gene: 5. Germline-derived CDR1 and CDR2 are SNHLY and FYNNEI. This CDR3 is built from 14 residues. In nucleotides, the CDR3 is TGTGCCAGCAGTATGGACAGGGAAGCAGATACGCAGTATTTT. Its translation: CASSMDREADTQYF. Filled out from reference TRBV2 and TRBJ2-3, the complete variable domain reads EPEVTQTPSHQVTQMGQEVILRCVPISNHLYFYWYRQILGQKVEFLVSFYNNEISEKSEIFDDQFSVERPDGSNFTLKIRSTKLEDSAMYFCASSMDREADTQYFGPGTRLTVL.

This clonotype has at least ten counts. For the CDR3, the DNA is TGCAGTGCTAGGACCTATGGCTACACCTTC. It yields the protein CSARTYGYTF. This rearrangement joins TRBV20-1 to TRBJ1-2; D gene ambiguous. The length of the CDR3 is 10 residues. Germline CDR1 and CDR2: DFQATT and SNEGSKA (reference sequence). Trimming left V 3 bases short and J 4 bases short, with 3 bases between.

This clonotype occurred many times. The DNA of the CDR3 is TGTGCCAGCAGCTTAAAGAGGATGGCTGAAGCTTTCTTT. Translated: CASSLKRMAEAFF. The chain uses TRBV12-3 or TRBV12-4 and TRBJ1-1; the D is unclear. V lost 6 bases to trimming and J lost 6 bases, with 14 bases between them. CDR3 length: 13 amino acids.